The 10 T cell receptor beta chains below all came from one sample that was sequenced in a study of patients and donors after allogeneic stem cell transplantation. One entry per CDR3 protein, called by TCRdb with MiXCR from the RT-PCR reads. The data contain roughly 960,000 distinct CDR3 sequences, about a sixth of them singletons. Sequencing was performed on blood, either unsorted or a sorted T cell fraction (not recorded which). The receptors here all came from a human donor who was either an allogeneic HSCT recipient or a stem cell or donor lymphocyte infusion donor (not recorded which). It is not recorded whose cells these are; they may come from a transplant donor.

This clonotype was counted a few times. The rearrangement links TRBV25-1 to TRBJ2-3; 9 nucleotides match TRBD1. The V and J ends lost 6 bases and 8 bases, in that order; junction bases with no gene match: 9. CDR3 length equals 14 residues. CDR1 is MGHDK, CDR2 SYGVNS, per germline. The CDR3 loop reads CASRGQGRVATQYF. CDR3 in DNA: TGTGCCAGCAGGGGACAGGGAAGAGTCGCTACGCAGTATTTT.

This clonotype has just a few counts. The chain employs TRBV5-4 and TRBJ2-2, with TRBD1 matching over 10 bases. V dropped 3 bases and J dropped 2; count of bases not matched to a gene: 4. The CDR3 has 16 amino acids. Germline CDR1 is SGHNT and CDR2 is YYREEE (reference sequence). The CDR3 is CASSSGQGLNTGELFF. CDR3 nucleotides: TGTGCCAGCAGCTCGGGACAGGGGCTCAACACCGGGGAGCTGTTTTTT.

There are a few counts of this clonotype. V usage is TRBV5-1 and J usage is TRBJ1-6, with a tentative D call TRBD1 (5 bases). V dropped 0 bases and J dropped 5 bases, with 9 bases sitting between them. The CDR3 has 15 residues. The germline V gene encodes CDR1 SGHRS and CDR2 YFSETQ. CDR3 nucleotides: TGCGCCAGCAGCTTGGGCCTGGGGGATAATTCACCCCTCCACTTT. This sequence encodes CASSLGLGDNSPLHF.

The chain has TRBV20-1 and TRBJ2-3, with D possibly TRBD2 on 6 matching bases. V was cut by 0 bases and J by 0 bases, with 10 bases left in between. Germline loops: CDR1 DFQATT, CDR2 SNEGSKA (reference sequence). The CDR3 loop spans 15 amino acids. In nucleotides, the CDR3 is TGCAGTGCTAGAGACCGCGGGGCGAGCACAGATACGCAGTATTTT. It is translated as CSARDRGASTDTQYF.

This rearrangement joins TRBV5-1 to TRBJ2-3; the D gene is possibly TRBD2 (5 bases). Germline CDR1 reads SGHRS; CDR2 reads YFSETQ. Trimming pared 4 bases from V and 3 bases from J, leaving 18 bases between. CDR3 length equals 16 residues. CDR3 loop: CASSPGGSSKTDTQYF. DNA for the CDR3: TGCGCCAGCAGCCCCGGCGGGTCCTCCAAAACAGATACGCAGTATTTT. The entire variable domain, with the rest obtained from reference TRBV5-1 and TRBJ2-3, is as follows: KAGVTQTPRYLIKTRGQQVTLSCSPISGHRSVSWYQQTPGQGLQFLFEYFSETQRNKGNFPGRFSGRQFSNSRSEMNVSTLELGDSALYLCASSPGGSSKTDTQYFGPGTRLTVL.

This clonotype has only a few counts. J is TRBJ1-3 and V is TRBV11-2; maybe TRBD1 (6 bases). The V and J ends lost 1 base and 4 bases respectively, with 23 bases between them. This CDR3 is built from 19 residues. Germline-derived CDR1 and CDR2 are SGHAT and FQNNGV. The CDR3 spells CASSLVWGRKKGEGNTIYF. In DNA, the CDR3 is TGTGCCAGCAGCTTAGTTTGGGGGCGCAAAAAAGGAGAAGGAAACACCATATATTTT.

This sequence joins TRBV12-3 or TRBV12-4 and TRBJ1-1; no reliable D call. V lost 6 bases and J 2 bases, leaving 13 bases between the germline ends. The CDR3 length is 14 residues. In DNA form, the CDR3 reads TGTGCCAGCAGCCGATCTCACGGAAACACTGAAGCTTTCTTT. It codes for CASSRSHGNTEAFF.

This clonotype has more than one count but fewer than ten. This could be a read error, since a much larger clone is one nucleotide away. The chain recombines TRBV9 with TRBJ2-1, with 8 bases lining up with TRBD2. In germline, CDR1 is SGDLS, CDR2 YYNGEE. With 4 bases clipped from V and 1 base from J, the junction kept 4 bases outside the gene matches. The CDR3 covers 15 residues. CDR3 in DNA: TGTGCCAGCAGCCCCGGGACTAGGTCCTACAATGAGCAGTTCTTC. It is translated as CASSPGTRSYNEQFF.

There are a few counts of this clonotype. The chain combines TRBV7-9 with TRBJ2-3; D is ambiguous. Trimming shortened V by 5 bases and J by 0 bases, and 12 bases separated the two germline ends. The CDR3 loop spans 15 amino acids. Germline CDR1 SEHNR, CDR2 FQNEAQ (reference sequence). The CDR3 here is CASSRLGHSTDTQYF. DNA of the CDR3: TGTGCCAGCAGCCGACTCGGGCATAGCACAGATACGCAGTATTTT. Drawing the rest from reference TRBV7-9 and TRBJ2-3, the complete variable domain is DTGVSQNPRHKITKRGQNVTFRCDPISEHNRLYWYRQTLGQGPEFLTYFQNEAQLEKSRLLSDRFSAERPKGSFSTLEIQRTEQGDSAMYLCASSRLGHSTDTQYFGPGTRLTVL.

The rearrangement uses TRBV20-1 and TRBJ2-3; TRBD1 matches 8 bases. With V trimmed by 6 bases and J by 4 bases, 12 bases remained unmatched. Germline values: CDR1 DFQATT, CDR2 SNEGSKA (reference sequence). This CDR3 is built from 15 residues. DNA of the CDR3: TGCAGTGCCCTCACCTGGGCAGGGGGCCCAGATACGCAGTATTTT. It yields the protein CSALTWAGGPDTQYF.